The clone carrying this T cell receptor (beta chain) was detected many times. TCR beta libraries were built with iRepertoire HTBI primers and Arm-PCR of CDR3 regions. TCRdb re-derived calls from the multiplex PCR reads in MiXCR, one entry per CDR3 protein. There are hundreds of thousands of distinct CDR3 sequences in the sample; roughly 15% occur only once, and about 20% lies in the top ten. The data derive from a study of regulatory T cells in long-lasting Graves disease. Time point given: newly diagnosed GD, antithyroid drugs for less than 3 months. PBMC-extracted RNA yielded the TCR library. These data also formed part of another study, on T cells in Graves' hyperthyroidism and ophthalmopathy.

The source material was peripheral blood mononuclear cells (PBMCs), sampled at new diagnosis, from a patient treated with antithyroid drugs. The TCR originated in a woman in her thirties with Graves disease.

In DNA, the CDR3 is TGTGCCAGCAGCCAGGGCGACGGACTAGCGGGAAGCAATGAGCAGTTCTTC. This codes for CASSQGDGLAGSNEQFF. The chain uses TRBV4-2 and TRBJ2-1, with 12 bases matching TRBD2. The ends lost 3 bases at V and 6 bases at J; junction bases unmatched: 9. CDR1 is LGHNA, CDR2 YNFKEQ, per germline. The CDR3 length is 17 residues.